Described below is a single TCR beta chain sequence and its context. This sample is drawn from a study of shared clonotypes between healthy human individuals. About the study: Three plates each covered CD4 naive and memory; CD8 naive two, CD8 memory one.

The protocol was immunoSEQ multiplex PCR, while the TCRdb copy is restricted to in-frame clones and leaves out a portion. The table includes 1 million to 1.2 million clones, roughly 77% detected once. Germline values: CDR1 ENHRY, CDR2 SYGVKD. The CDR3 has 15 residues. The V and J ends lost 4 bases and 8 bases, in that order; junction bases with no gene match: 7. Each sample came from a Caucasian adult donor living in Nashville, Tennessee. Sequences were obtained from memory CD4+ T cells from PBMCs. The subset here: CD45RA-negative fraction. This sequence joins TRBV10-3 and TRBJ2-1, with 11 bases that match TRBD2. The sequence was collected from a man aged 18 to 30 in good health. Some clones in this sample may be carry-over from other donors' samples. The CDR3 sequence: CAISGLAGGGDEQFF. The CDR3 nucleotides are TGTGCCATCAGTGGGCTAGCGGGAGGAGGGGATGAGCAGTTCTTC.